The 25 T cell receptor beta chains below were found in one sample sequenced in a study of Tregs in tolerant kidney transplant recipients. Some clones are missing from TCRdb's copy, which holds only in-frame ones; the method was immunoSEQ multiplex PCR. The sample totals more than 45,000 clones; its top ten clones hold roughly 0.89%. The material was CD4+ T cells from blood, obtained before the transplant. These TCRs come from a human donor who received a combined kidney and bone marrow transplant.

In the case of this clone: The read stops 3 residues short of the end of the CDR3; the missing end is completed from the germline J gene. This chain connects TRBV20-1 to TRBJ2-5; the D is unclear. Trimming left V 6 bases short and J 2 bases short, with 4 bases between. Germline V lookup: CDR1 DFQATT, CDR2 SNEGSKA (reference sequence). The CDR3 extends over 10 amino acids. CDR3 sequence: CSATQETQYF. Partial CDR3 DNA: TGCAGTGCCACACAAGAGACC.

With respect to this clone: The DNA ends 3 residues before the CDR3 does, and the rest of the CDR3 is filled in from the germline J gene. J is TRBJ2-1 and V is TRBV2, with unresolved D. V was clipped by 5 bases and J by 0 bases, with 14 bases between them. Germline V gene sequence: CDR1 SNHLY, CDR2 FYNNEI. This CDR3 region has 16 residues. The CDR3 is CASSPSPGSSYNEQFF. CDR3 bases read: TGTGCCAGCAGTCCCTCCCCGGGTAGCTCCTACAATGAG.

A note on this clone: Sequencing ends 3 residues short of the CDR3 end; the germline J gene provides the rest. The chain employs TRBV14 and TRBJ2-4, with D tentatively TRBD1 (6 bases). This CDR3 spans 15 amino acids. Trimming stripped 0 bases from V and 4 bases from J, with 10 bases between. Germline CDR1 and CDR2: SGHDN and FVKESK. CDR3: CASSQDPGTKNIQYF. CDR3 DNA, as far as it was read: TGTGCCAGCAGCCAAGATCCGGGGACAAAAAACATT.

Details on this clone: Coverage ceases 3 residues before the CDR3 finishes, and the germline J gene fills in the end. The chain combines TRBV19 with TRBJ2-2, with a possible D match to TRBD1 (6 bases). V lost 5 bases to trimming and J lost 5 bases, with 9 bases between them. CDR1 and CDR2 (germline): LNHDA, SQIVND (reference sequence). The CDR3 has 13 amino acids. The sequenced part of the CDR3 DNA is TGTGCCAGTAGTTCCGGACAGACCGGGGAG. This gives the protein CASSSGQTGE. The entire CDR3 is CASSSGQTGELFF.

Regarding this clone: The read ends 3 residues before the CDR3 terminus; that terminus is restored from the germline J gene. V and J are TRBV5-1 and TRBJ2-7; no reliable D call. Germline values: CDR1 SGHRS, CDR2 YFSETQ. The V end lost 5 bases, the J end lost 0 bases, and 12 bases lay between the germline ends. The CDR3 is 14 residues long. The sequenced part of the CDR3 DNA is TGCGCCAGCAGAATAAACAGCCTCTCCTACGAG. Its protein is CASRINSLSYE. The complete CDR3 protein is CASRINSLSYEQYF. Combining the CDR3 with reference TRBV5-1 and TRBJ2-7 gives the whole variable domain KAGVTQTPRYLIKTRGQQVTLSCSPISGHRSVSWYQQTPGQGLQFLFEYFSETQRNKGNFPGRFSGRQFSNSRSEMNVSTLELGDSALYLCASRINSLSYEQYFGPGTRLTVT.

As to this clone: The read halts 3 residues ahead of the CDR3 end, with the missing end drawn from the germline J gene. The chain employs TRBV30 and TRBJ2-7; possible D gene TRBD2, 5 bases. CDR1 is GTSNPN, CDR2 SVGIG, per germline (reference sequence). Trimming stripped 2 bases from V and 3 bases from J, with 14 bases between. This CDR3 contains 14 residues. The CDR3 sequence is CAWSLGGSDYEQYF. Partial CDR3 DNA: TGTGCCTGGAGTTTAGGCGGGTCGGACTACGAG.

Comment on this clone: The sequence runs out 3 residues before the end of the CDR3; the remainder is reconstructed from the germline J gene. This chain connects TRBV28 to TRBJ2-7; 9 bases fit TRBD1. J lost 3 bases, V lost 5 bases, and 8 bases had no gene match. Looked up from germline, CDR1 is MDHEN and CDR2 is SYDVKM. This CDR3 is 15 amino acids long. The DNA read from the CDR3 is TGTGCCAGCAGTCCCGGGACAGGGACCCTCTACGAG. It is translated as CASSPGTGTLYE. The entire CDR3 is CASSPGTGTLYEQYF.

For this clone: The CDR3 goes on 3 residues after the read ends, and that part is filled in from the germline J gene. J is TRBJ2-5 and V is TRBV5-1, with D tentatively TRBD2 (5 bases). With 0 bases removed from V and 2 bases from J, the gap between germline ends came to 11 bases. The germline V gene encodes CDR1 SGHRS and CDR2 YFSETQ. The CDR3 consists of 15 residues. The CDR3 bases that were read are TGCGCCAGCAGCTTGGAGGGCAGACTACAAGAGACC. It codes for CASSLEGRLQET. The CDR3, in full, reads CASSLEGRLQETQYF.

As concerns this clone: The read terminates 3 residues ahead of where the CDR3 ends, so the germline J gene completes it. The chain uses TRBV5-1 and TRBJ2-7; possible D gene TRBD1, 7 bases. V was shortened by 4 bases and J by 4 bases, with 21 bases between the two germline ends. Germline V gives CDR1 SGHRS, CDR2 YFSETQ. CDR3 length: 16 residues. The CDR3 sequence: CASSPGVGQGGYEQYF. The sequenced CDR3 bases are TGCGCCAGCAGCCCCGGGGTGGGGCAGGGGGGATACGAG.

Of note for this clone: The sequence runs out 3 residues before the end of the CDR3; the remainder is reconstructed from the germline J gene. The rearrangement joins TRBV20-1 to TRBJ1-5; 7 nucleotides agree with TRBD1. This CDR3 spans 13 amino acids. J gave up 4 bases and V 5 bases, and 5 bases lay outside the gene matches. Germline-derived CDR1 and CDR2 are DFQATT and SNEGSKA (reference sequence). CDR3 loop: CSARDRKNQPQHF. CDR3 bases read: TGCAGTGCTCGGGACAGAAAAAATCAGCCC.

As to this clone: The CDR3 is cut off 3 residues early in the read; its end comes from the germline J gene. The rearrangement uses TRBV2 and TRBJ1-2; TRBD1 aligns across 7 bases. The CDR3 extends over 15 amino acids. With 5 bases clipped from V and 2 bases from J, the junction kept 8 bases outside the gene matches. Germline lookup yields CDR1 SNHLY and CDR2 FYNNEI. CDR3 DNA (partial): TGTGCCAGCAGTAAAGAAGGGGGCCCCAACTATGGC. Translation gives CASSKEGGPNYG. The full CDR3 sequence reads CASSKEGGPNYGYTF.

Comment on this clone: The read comes to an end 3 residues before the CDR3 does, leaving the germline J gene to fill in the end. The V call is TRBV18, the J call TRBJ2-3, with 7 nucleotides matching TRBD1. Germline V gives CDR1 KGHSH, CDR2 LQKENI. The CDR3 runs to 17 residues. The J segment lost 3 bases and the V segment lost 1 base, leaving 10 bases of the junction unmatched. CDR3 sequence: CASSPRDRVSGTDTQYF. The CDR3 bases that were read are TGTGCCAGCTCACCACGAGACAGGGTGTCCGGTACAGATACG.

About this clone: The read gets to within 3 residues of the CDR3 end, and the germline J gene fills in the rest. The gene calls are TRBV5-4 and TRBJ2-1; D uncertain. Trimming removed 0 bases from V and 4 bases from J, with 5 bases in between. CDR1 is SGHNT, CDR2 YYREEE, per germline (reference sequence). The CDR3 totals 13 residues. Incomplete CDR3 DNA: TGTGCCAGCAGCTTGGTAAGGTACAATGAG. Protein product: CASSLVRYNE. The full CDR3 sequence reads CASSLVRYNEQFF.

As for this clone: The read is 3 residues too short to cover the CDR3 end, so that end is filled in from the germline J gene. The chain uses TRBV7-2 and TRBJ1-4; a possible D gene is TRBD1 (5 bases). Germline CDR1 SGHTA, CDR2 FQGNSA. This CDR3 has 14 residues. V lost 7 bases, J lost 7 bases, and 16 bases lay in between. The CDR3 loop reads CASTPGDLGEKLFF. The DNA read from the CDR3 is TGTGCCAGCACCCCGGGGGATCTCGGTGAAAAA. Based on the CDR3 plus reference TRBV7-2 and TRBJ1-4, the full variable domain is GAGVSQSPSNKVTEKGKDVELRCDPISGHTALYWYRQSLGQGLEFLIYFQGNSAPDKSGLPSDRFSAERTGGSVSTLTIQRTQQEDSAVYLCASTPGDLGEKLFFGSGTQLSVL.

On this clone itself: From the germline J gene comes the end of the CDR3, since the read stops 3 residues before it. The chain uses TRBV11-2 and TRBJ1-1, with 10 bases that match TRBD1. There are 15 residues in the CDR3. V lost 5 bases, J lost 6 bases, and 9 bases stayed unmatched. Germline V gene lookup returns CDR1 SGHAT and CDR2 FQNNGV. This CDR3 is CASSTRQGARAEAFF. Incomplete CDR3 DNA: TGTGCCAGCAGCACAAGACAGGGGGCGCGGGCTGAA. The variable domain in full, with the rest retrieved from reference TRBV11-2 and TRBJ1-1, is EAGVAQSPRYKIIEKRQSVAFWCNPISGHATLYWYQQILGQGPKLLIQFQNNGVVDDSQLPKDRFSAERLKGVDSTLKIQPAKLEDSAVYLCASSTRQGARAEAFFGQGTRLTVV.

For this clone: The read terminates 3 residues ahead of where the CDR3 ends, so the germline J gene completes it. The rearrangement links TRBV5-8 to TRBJ1-4; 7 bases are shared with TRBD1. This CDR3 region has 15 residues. Trimming took 0 bases from V and 8 from J; bases not matched to a gene: 7. Germline V gene data show CDR1 as SGHTS and CDR2 as YDEGEE. Incomplete CDR3 DNA: TGTGCCAGCAGCTTGGGCGGAGGGGGCAGGGAAAAA. Protein product: CASSLGGGGREK. The entire CDR3 protein reads CASSLGGGGREKLFF.

A note on this clone: The read halts 3 residues ahead of the CDR3 end, with the missing end drawn from the germline J gene. The rearrangement links TRBV20-1 to TRBJ2-3; 8 nucleotides align to TRBD2. V trimming: 3 bases; J trimming: 3 bases; junction bases outside the gene matches: 8. The CDR3 sequence is 15 residues long. Per germline, CDR1 DFQATT and CDR2 SNEGSKA (reference sequence). This CDR3 reads CSASKAGDTTDTQYF. The DNA read from the CDR3 is TGCAGTGCTAGCAAAGCGGGAGATACGACAGATACG.

Details on this clone: The CDR3 extends 3 residues past the end of the read, so its final part is completed from the germline J gene. The chain uses TRBV2 and TRBJ1-3, with D hard to call. This CDR3 spans 16 amino acids. CDR1 and CDR2 from the germline V gene are SNHLY and FYNNEI. Trimming stripped 0 bases from V and 0 bases from J, with 9 bases between. CDR3 amino acids: CASSEAGLHSGNTIYF. Incomplete CDR3 DNA: TGTGCCAGCAGTGAAGCAGGGCTCCACTCTGGAAACACC.

Worth noting for this clone: The read terminates 3 residues before the CDR3 end, so the remaining end is supplied by the germline J gene. V gene TRBV30 combines with J gene TRBJ2-7; possibly TRBD2 for D (6 bases). CDR1 and CDR2 from the germline V gene are GTSNPN and SVGIG (reference sequence). Trimming shortened V by 3 bases and J by 1 base, and 13 bases separated the two germline ends. The CDR3 extends over 14 amino acids. The CDR3 DNA, read in part, is TGTGCCTGGAGGCCCGGGACTTATTCCTACGAG. Protein product: CAWRPGTYSYE. The entire CDR3 is CAWRPGTYSYEQYF.

About this clone itself: The CDR3 is cut off 3 residues early in the read; its end comes from the germline J gene. The V gene is TRBV19, the J gene TRBJ2-1, with TRBD2 identical over 11 bases. V dropped 6 bases and J dropped 8; count of bases not matched to a gene: 12. This CDR3 is 16 amino acids long. Per the germline V gene, CDR1 is LNHDA and CDR2 is SQIVND (reference sequence). CDR3 in amino acids: CASSLLLAGVEDEQFF. The sequenced CDR3 bases are TGTGCCAGTAGCCTTCTACTAGCGGGAGTTGAGGATGAG.

To note about this clone: The CDR3 is cut off 3 residues early in the read; its end comes from the germline J gene. The chain joins TRBV20-1 to TRBJ2-7; 9 nucleotides agree with TRBD1. The CDR3 runs 15 residues. The V gene's germline CDR1 is DFQATT and CDR2 SNEGSKA (reference sequence). The V and J ends lost 3 bases and 4 bases, in that order; junction bases with no gene match: 10. The chain's CDR3 is CSASSSDRGLYEQYF. The DNA read from the CDR3 is TGCAGTGCTAGTAGCTCGGACAGGGGTTTGTACGAG.

In the case of this clone: The read finishes 3 residues shy of the CDR3 end, and the germline J gene is used to complete it. The J gene is TRBJ1-2, the V gene TRBV7-2; D is undetermined. Germline-derived CDR1 and CDR2 are SGHTA and FQGNSA. The CDR3 contains 15 residues. V lost 3 bases, J lost 0 bases, and 11 bases lay in between. CDR3 DNA (partial): TGTGCCAGCAGCTTTACAACAGAAGCTAACTATGGC. Its translation is CASSFTTEANYG. The full CDR3 sequence reads CASSFTTEANYGYTF.

With respect to this clone: Read data end 3 residues before the CDR3 end; the end is taken from the germline J gene. The chain is built from TRBV20-1 and TRBJ2-3; TRBD2 matches at 9 bases. The CDR3 has 15 residues. CDR1 DFQATT and CDR2 SNEGSKA come from the germline V gene (reference sequence). V shed 4 bases, J shed 5 bases, and the junction held 10 bases outside the gene matches. CDR3 DNA (partial): TGCAGTGCTACCCCGAGCGGGAGGTGGATAGATACG. Amino acids: CSATPSGRWIDT. The whole CDR3 reads CSATPSGRWIDTQYF.

With respect to this clone: The read terminates 3 residues ahead of where the CDR3 ends, so the germline J gene completes it. The J gene is TRBJ2-3, the V gene TRBV19; D is perhaps TRBD1 (5 bases). The CDR3 is 15 amino acids. CDR1 and CDR2 (germline): LNHDA, SQIVND (reference sequence). Trimming pared 10 bases from V and 2 bases from J, leaving 19 bases between. The sequenced CDR3 bases are TGTGCCACCCCAGGGAAAGGGGTATCCACAGATACG. As protein: CATPGKGVSTDT. The entire CDR3 is CATPGKGVSTDTQYF.

About this clone itself: The read ends 3 residues shy of where the CDR3 ends; the end is completed using the germline J gene. The J gene is TRBJ1-4, the V gene TRBV29-1; D is possibly TRBD1 (6 bases). Deletions cut 6 bases from V and 3 bases from J, with 17 bases between. The germline V gene encodes CDR1 SQVTM and CDR2 ANQGSEA. This CDR3 region has 15 residues. CDR3 bases read: TGCAGCGTCTCATTTCAGGGACAAGCTAATGAAAAA. Translation gives CSVSFQGQANEK. The CDR3, in full, reads CSVSFQGQANEKLFF.